The 21 T cell receptor beta chains below were found in one sample sequenced in a study of blood T cell repertoires in COVID-19. Using immunoSEQ multiplex PCR, the repertoire was profiled, and TCRdb retains in-frame clones only, with some absent. This table has about 330,000 clones, approximately 86% appearing once. Sequencing input: peripheral blood. Source of these receptors: a man in his thirties or forties with COVID-19, enrolled during active disease.

This clone was observed a single time. The V gene is TRBV19, the J gene TRBJ1-2; 12 positions match TRBD1. Trimming took 4 bases from V and 6 from J; bases not matched to a gene: 12. In germline, CDR1 is LNHDA, CDR2 SQIVND (reference sequence). This CDR3 is 17 amino acids long. CDR3 sequence reads: CASSTPWSGQGAHGYTF. CDR3 nucleotide sequence: TGTGCCAGTAGTACCCCATGGTCGGGACAGGGGGCCCATGGCTACACCTTC.

This clone was picked up one time. This CDR3 reads CASSLGLAGRYEQYF. The CDR3 coding sequence is TGTGCCAGCAGCCTAGGACTAGCGGGAAGGTACGAGCAGTACTTC. The V and J genes are TRBV7-9 and TRBJ2-7, with 12 bases that match TRBD2. This CDR3 has 15 amino acids. CDR1 SEHNR and CDR2 FQNEAQ come from the germline V gene (reference sequence). The J segment lost 4 bases and the V segment lost 5 bases, leaving 6 bases of the junction unmatched.

The chain joins TRBV5-4 to TRBJ2-7; 9 nucleotides line up with TRBD2. The germline V gene has CDR1 SGHNT and CDR2 YYREEE (reference sequence). V lost 5 bases and J lost 7; bases outside the gene matches: 7. The CDR3 runs 13 residues. The DNA of the CDR3 is TGTGCCAGCAGTTTAGCGGGAGAGGGGGAGCAGTACTTC. Protein sequence: CASSLAGEGEQYF. Drawing the rest from reference TRBV5-4 and TRBJ2-7, the complete variable domain is ETGVTQSPTHLIKTRGQQVTLRCSSQSGHNTVSWYQQALGQGPQFIFQYYREEENGRGNFPPRFSGLQFPNYSSELNVNALELDDSALYLCASSLAGEGEQYFGPGTRLTVT.

V gene TRBV20-1 combines with J gene TRBJ1-1; D might be TRBD1 (5 bases). Germline CDR1 reads DFQATT; CDR2 reads SNEGSKA (reference sequence). Trimming removed 3 bases from V and 1 base from J, with 6 bases in between. The CDR3 loop spans 12 amino acids. Written as DNA, the CDR3 is TGCAGTGCTAGTACAGGGAACACTGAAGCTTTCTTT. This codes for CSASTGNTEAFF.

This clone has only one observation. The chain couples TRBV7-8 to TRBJ2-7; 8 bases line up with TRBD2. CDR3 length equals 13 residues. V dropped 2 bases and J dropped 3; count of bases not matched to a gene: 0. Germline CDR1 and CDR2: SGHVS and FQNEAQ. Written as DNA, the CDR3 is TGTGCCAGCAGCTTAAGCGGGGGCTACGAGCAGTACTTC. It translates to CASSLSGGYEQYF.

The CDR3 loop reads CASSAQWLAGNEQFF. The CDR3, as DNA: TGTGCCAGCAGCGCCCAGTGGCTAGCGGGCAATGAGCAGTTCTTC. This sequence joins TRBV9 and TRBJ2-1, with TRBD2 identical over 8 bases. V lost 3 bases and J lost 6; bases outside the gene matches: 8. The CDR3 covers 15 residues. Germline V gives CDR1 SGDLS, CDR2 YYNGEE. Filled out from reference TRBV9 and TRBJ2-1, the complete variable domain reads DSGVTQTPKHLITATGQRVTLRCSPRSGDLSVYWYQQSLDQGLQFLIQYYNGEERAKGNILERFSAQQFPDLHSELNLSSLELGDSALYFCASSAQWLAGNEQFFGPGTRLTVL.

The chain carries TRBV9 and TRBJ2-7; weak D call: TRBD2 (6 bases). This CDR3 is built from 15 residues. V lost 1 base to trimming and J lost 1 base, with 12 bases between them. The germline gives CDR1 SGDLS, CDR2 YYNGEE. The CDR3 reads CASSVNVGGSYEQYF. In DNA form, the CDR3 reads TGTGCCAGCAGCGTAAACGTTGGGGGGTCCTACGAGCAGTACTTC.

V gene TRBV6-5 combines with J gene TRBJ2-1; maybe TRBD2 (5 bases). Trimming pared 10 bases from V and 6 bases from J, leaving 13 bases between. The CDR3 totals 12 residues. Germline V gene data show CDR1 as MNHEY and CDR2 as SVGAGI. The chain's CDR3 is CATSFGGNEQFF. In DNA, the CDR3 is TGTGCCACCAGCTTCGGAGGCAATGAGCAGTTCTTC.

The chain couples TRBV19 to TRBJ2-7; 7 nucleotides align to TRBD2. Per the germline V gene, CDR1 is LNHDA and CDR2 is SQIVND (reference sequence). This CDR3 has 14 residues. V lost 1 base, J lost 6 bases, and 6 bases stayed unmatched. Here the CDR3 DNA reads TGTGCCAGTAGTATAGTAAATCGCGGGGGCGAGCAGTACTTC. Amino acid sequence: CASSIVNRGGEQYF.

This sequence joins TRBV19 and TRBJ2-7; 7 bases agree with TRBD1. The junction had 8 bases not matched to a gene; V was cut back by 9 bases and J by 3 bases. The CDR3 totals 13 residues. Germline loops: CDR1 LNHDA, CDR2 SQIVND (reference sequence). DNA of the CDR3: TGTGCCAGCACCGGGACAGCGGACTACGAGCAGTACTTC. Protein sequence: CASTGTADYEQYF.

The V and J genes are TRBV28 and TRBJ2-1, with D tentatively TRBD1 (6 bases). CDR3 length equals 18 residues. Trimming pared 6 bases from V and 8 bases from J, leaving 29 bases between. Per germline, CDR1 MDHEN and CDR2 SYDVKM. This CDR3 is CASSPTIQVTGFLYEQFF. In DNA form, the CDR3 reads TGTGCCAGCAGCCCCACTATCCAAGTCACAGGGTTTTTATATGAGCAGTTCTTC.

V and J are TRBV7-9 and TRBJ1-2; D unresolved. With 5 bases removed from V and 4 bases from J, the gap between germline ends came to 14 bases. The CDR3 is 14 amino acids. Germline V CDR1 and CDR2: SEHNR, FQNEAQ (reference sequence). CDR3 residues: CASSPLGDLYGYTF. CDR3 bases: TGTGCCAGCAGCCCCCTGGGAGATCTCTATGGCTACACCTTC.

This clone was detected only a few times. The CDR3 coding sequence is TGCAGCGTCCCCGGGGTCGTCCAAGAGACCCAGTACTTC. Encoded protein: CSVPGVVQETQYF. This rearrangement joins TRBV29-1 to TRBJ2-5; maybe TRBD2 (5 bases). Germline CDR1 reads SQVTM; CDR2 reads ANQGSEA. This CDR3 is 13 amino acids long. Trimming removed 6 bases at V and 1 base at J, with 12 bases between.

The rearrangement links TRBV25-1 to TRBJ1-2; TRBD1 might be the D (6 bases). Germline values: CDR1 MGHDK, CDR2 SYGVNS. The CDR3 has 12 residues. The V and J ends lost 3 bases and 6 bases respectively, with 8 bases between them. CDR3 sequence reads: CASSDRGHGYTF. In DNA, the CDR3 is TGTGCCAGCAGTGACAGGGGACATGGCTACACCTTC.

The gene calls are TRBV6-2 or TRBV6-3 and TRBJ1-2, with 7 nucleotides matching TRBD1. V trimming: 4 bases; J trimming: 0 bases; junction bases outside the gene matches: 8. Germline CDR1 and CDR2: MNHEY and SVGEGT. This CDR3 is 16 amino acids long. CDR3 protein: CASSFPGTDSNYGYTF. The CDR3 coding sequence is TGTGCCAGCAGTTTTCCCGGGACAGACTCTAACTATGGCTACACCTTC.

This chain uses TRBV27 with TRBJ2-6; no firm D call. CDR1 MNHEY and CDR2 SMNVEV come from the germline V gene (reference sequence). Trimming pared 2 bases from V and 1 base from J, leaving 9 bases between. The CDR3 spans 16 residues. In DNA, the CDR3 is TGTGCCAGCAGTTTACAGCAGGCTTCTGGGGCCAACGTCCTGACTTTC. Its protein product is CASSLQQASGANVLTF.

The rearrangement uses TRBV9 and TRBJ2-7, with D perhaps TRBD2 (6 bases). CDR3 length: 14 amino acids. V was shortened by 0 bases and J by 2 bases, with 9 bases between the two germline ends. Germline V gives CDR1 SGDLS, CDR2 YYNGEE. CDR3 DNA sequence: TGTGCCAGCAGCGTAGGCGGGGCGACCTACGAGCAGTACTTC. Protein product: CASSVGGATYEQYF.

This sequence joins TRBV3-1 (or the pseudogene TRBV3-2) and TRBJ2-1; 12 nucleotides agree with TRBD2. From germline, CDR1 is LGHDT and CDR2 YNNKEL (reference sequence). V trimming: 2 bases; J trimming: 10 bases; junction bases outside the gene matches: 6. The length of the CDR3 is 15 residues. DNA for the CDR3: TGTGCCAGCAGCCAACCTAGCGGGAGGGTCCGGGAGCAGTTCTTC. Translating gives CASSQPSGRVREQFF.

This clone was found a few times. This sequence joins TRBV7-8 and TRBJ2-5; 11 bases fit TRBD2. The CDR3 runs 15 residues. Germline assignment: CDR1 SGHVS and CDR2 FQNEAQ. J was trimmed by 2 bases and V by 5 bases; bases with no gene match: 4. CDR3 in DNA: TGTGCCAGCAGCCTGGGACTAGCGGAGCAAGAGACCCAGTACTTC. Translating it yields CASSLGLAEQETQYF.

The chain has TRBV18 and TRBJ1-5, with a tentative D call TRBD1 (6 bases). This CDR3 region has 15 residues. V lost 3 bases, J lost 3 bases, and 12 bases lay in between. Per the germline V gene, CDR1 is KGHSH and CDR2 is LQKENI. The CDR3, as DNA: TGTGCCAGCTCACCCACACAGGGAGTCAATCAGCCCCAGCATTTT. This sequence encodes CASSPTQGVNQPQHF. Based on the CDR3 plus reference TRBV18 and TRBJ1-5, the full variable domain is NAGVMQNPRHLVRRRGQEARLRCSPMKGHSHVYWYRQLPEEGLKFMVYLQKENIIDESGMPKERFSAEFPKEGPSILRIQQVVRGDSAAYFCASSPTQGVNQPQHFGDGTRLSIL.

V gene TRBV30 combines with J gene TRBJ2-3; 11 bases fit TRBD2. CDR3 size: 14 residues. Germline V gene data show CDR1 as GTSNPN and CDR2 as SVGIG (reference sequence). The ends lost 3 bases at V and 1 base at J; junction bases unmatched: 0. The CDR3 DNA reads TGTGCCTGGAGACTAGCGGGAGGCACAGATACGCAGTATTTT. Residues: CAWRLAGGTDTQYF.